These 25 T cell receptor beta chains share one sample of origin, sequenced in a study of cytomegalovirus exposure and HLA in healthy donors (dated by TCRdb to about 2017). The protocol used for the library was the immunoSEQ multiplex PCR assay. Sourced from immuneACCESS, this table was stored by TCRdb with only in-frame sequences that have V and J called. A share of the clones is absent; for the studies checked, an unresolved V gene accounts for under half, and the remainder has no known explanation. The table for this sample lists 85,000 to 120,000 clones; 88% of them were counted only once. Less than 2% of the sample goes to the ten largest clones. The source material was PBMCs. The receptors originated from a woman aged 18-29 years in good health and CMV-seropositive.

The table lists this clone with a count of one. The rearrangement links TRBV6-1 to TRBJ2-3, with 10 bases aligning to TRBD1. The length of the CDR3 is 15 residues. The germline V gene has CDR1 MNHNS and CDR2 SASEGT. J was trimmed by 4 bases and V by 5 bases; bases with no gene match: 6. The CDR3, as DNA: TGTGCCAGCAGTTCCGGACAGGGGGTATCAGATACGCAGTATTTT. It translates to CASSSGQGVSDTQYF.

This chain uses TRBV28 with TRBJ1-2; no clear D gene. Germline-derived CDR1 and CDR2 are MDHEN and SYDVKM. V shed 2 bases and J shed 6 bases, with 7 bases lying between them. This CDR3 is 12 amino acids long. CDR3 residues: CASSLEQDGYTF. The DNA of the CDR3 is TGTGCCAGCAGTTTAGAGCAGGATGGCTACACCTTC.

The chain uses TRBV5-1 and TRBJ2-5, with TRBD2 identical over 8 bases. The CDR3 runs 15 residues. The V gene end was trimmed by 0 bases and the J gene end by 4 bases; junction bases not matched to a gene: 5. CDR1 is SGHRS, CDR2 YFSETQ, per germline. The CDR3 loop reads CASSLAGGPPETQYF. For the CDR3, the DNA is TGCGCCAGCAGCTTGGCGGGGGGGCCCCCAGAGACCCAGTACTTC.

This clone has only one observation. The rearrangement uses TRBV9 and TRBJ1-3, with TRBD1 matching 10 bases. V was pared by 0 bases and J by 3 bases, with 12 bases of the junction left unmatched. Germline V gene data show CDR1 as SGDLS and CDR2 as YYNGEE. The CDR3 length is 19 residues. This CDR3 reads CASSVVPAGQGYGGNTIYF. The DNA of the CDR3 is TGTGCCAGCAGCGTAGTTCCCGCGGGACAGGGGTACGGTGGAAACACCATATATTTT.

The genes are TRBV18 and TRBJ1-3; 9 bases line up with TRBD1. V trimming: 3 bases; J trimming: 8 bases; junction bases outside the gene matches: 5. The V gene's germline CDR1 is KGHSH and CDR2 LQKENI. The CDR3 is made up of 14 amino acids. Written as DNA, the CDR3 is TGTGCCAGCTCACCCCGGACAGGGGAGGACACCATATATTTT. It encodes CASSPRTGEDTIYF.

V gene TRBV14 combines with J gene TRBJ1-2, with 8 bases fitting TRBD1. V shed 0 bases and J 3 bases; nucleotides not matched to a gene: 3. From germline, CDR1 is SGHDN and CDR2 FVKESK. The CDR3 has 15 amino acids. The CDR3 DNA sequence: TGTGCCAGCAGCCAAGATGTCAGGGGGCACTATGGCTACACCTTC. Amino acid sequence: CASSQDVRGHYGYTF.

Here the CDR3 reads CASSFDRASYNEQFF. The DNA of the CDR3 is TGTGCCAGCAGCTTCGACAGGGCCTCCTACAATGAGCAGTTCTTC. The rearrangement links TRBV7-2 to TRBJ2-1; TRBD1 aligns across 7 bases. After removal of 3 bases from V and 0 bases from J, the junction contained 2 bases not matched to a gene. Germline V gene sequence: CDR1 SGHTA, CDR2 FQGNSA. The length of the CDR3 is 15 residues.

This clone was seen a handful of times. The rearrangement uses TRBV28 and TRBJ2-7; D call uncertain. Per germline, CDR1 MDHEN and CDR2 SYDVKM. CDR3 length equals 11 residues. The V gene lost 6 bases and the J gene lost 3 bases, with 6 bases spanning the gap. The CDR3 coding sequence is TGTGCCAGCAGCGCAGGCTACGAGCAGTACGTC. Encoded protein: CASSAGYEQYV.

This chain uses TRBV6-6 with TRBJ2-7; D might be TRBD1 (6 bases). Germline V CDR1 and CDR2: MNHNY, SVGAGI (reference sequence). Trimming left V 5 bases short and J 5 bases short, with 16 bases between. The CDR3 length is 14 residues. In nucleotides, the CDR3 is TGTGCCAGCAGTAGCCGGGACATGGGCCACGAGCAGTACTTC. Protein sequence: CASSSRDMGHEQYF.

J is TRBJ1-4 and V is TRBV2; D ambiguous. The CDR3 has 12 residues. Per germline, CDR1 SNHLY and CDR2 FYNNEI. V lost 3 bases and J lost 8, with 7 bases in between. CDR3 DNA sequence: TGTGCCAGCAGTGATGACAAGGAAAAACTGTTTTTT. Translating gives CASSDDKEKLFF.

J is TRBJ2-3 and V is TRBV15; a possible D gene is TRBD1 (6 bases). This CDR3 is built from 15 residues. The germline CDR1 and CDR2 sequences are LNHNV and YYDKDF (reference sequence). V was clipped by 2 bases and J by 2 bases, with 11 bases between them. The CDR3 DNA reads TGTGCCACCAGCAGACGGGACACGGACACAGATACGCAGTATTTT. This codes for CATSRRDTDTDTQYF.

The chain uses TRBV28 and TRBJ2-1; 12 bases map to TRBD2. The CDR3 contains 19 residues. Germline CDR1 is MDHEN and CDR2 is SYDVKM. Trimming cost V 4 bases and J 5 bases; bases outside gene matches: 15. CDR3 in DNA: TGTGCCAGCAGTTCGCGATTACCAACTAGCGGGGGGAAGGACAATGAGCAGTTCTTC. Protein: CASSSRLPTSGGKDNEQFF.

The chain combines TRBV27 with TRBJ2-3, with D maybe TRBD1 (6 bases). Trimming took 2 bases from V and 4 from J, leaving 13 bases between them. The germline V gene encodes CDR1 MNHEY and CDR2 SMNVEV (reference sequence). This CDR3 region has 15 residues. The CDR3 region has the DNA TGTGCCAGCAGTTTACTGGGGGCGTCCCCAGATACGCAGTATTTT. Protein: CASSLLGASPDTQYF.

This clone showed up just once. This rearrangement joins TRBV10-3 to TRBJ1-5, with D possibly TRBD1 on 5 matching bases. The germline V gene has CDR1 ENHRY and CDR2 SYGVKD. V shed 5 bases and J shed 5 bases, with 13 bases lying between them. The CDR3 contains 14 residues. The CDR3 sequence is CAISPQGTDQPQHF. The CDR3 DNA reads TGTGCCATCAGTCCCCAGGGTACGGATCAGCCCCAGCATTTT.

V usage is TRBV2 and J usage is TRBJ1-2; D call uncertain. The CDR3 consists of 12 residues. The germline gives CDR1 SNHLY, CDR2 FYNNEI. Trimming removed 5 bases from V and 6 bases from J, with 10 bases in between. CDR3 in DNA: TGTGCCAGCAGTATTTCGGGGAATGGCTACACCTTC. This codes for CASSISGNGYTF.

The rearrangement links TRBV7-6 to TRBJ2-1; D perhaps matches TRBD2 (6 bases). CDR1 is SGHVS and CDR2 is FNYEAQ in the germline V gene. The germline V and J ends were trimmed by 6 bases and 9 bases, with 21 bases remaining between them. The CDR3 has 15 residues. The CDR3 loop reads CASSSNGLSFGEQFF. The CDR3 DNA reads as TGTGCCAGCAGTTCTAACGGACTAAGCTTTGGTGAGCAGTTCTTC.

For the CDR3, the DNA is TGTGCCAGCTCACCACAGTTCGGGGATTCACCCCTCCACTTT. Amino acids: CASSPQFGDSPLHF. The chain recombines TRBV18 with TRBJ1-6; the D is unclear. CDR3 length equals 14 residues. The germline CDR1 and CDR2 sequences are KGHSH and LQKENI. V was trimmed by 1 base and J by 8 bases, leaving 9 bases between them.

The CDR3 sequence: CASTIHRQCTDTQYF. Written as DNA, the CDR3 is TGCGCCAGCACAATCCACCGACAGTGCACAGATACGCAGTATTTT. The V and J genes are TRBV5-1 and TRBJ2-3; weak D call: TRBD1 (5 bases). V shed 6 bases and J shed 1 base, with 15 bases lying between them. From germline, CDR1 is SGHRS and CDR2 YFSETQ. This CDR3 region has 15 residues.

This clone occurred a few times. The chain joins TRBV14 to TRBJ2-7, with 7 positions matching TRBD1. Germline V gene data show CDR1 as SGHDN and CDR2 as FVKESK. V was pared by 0 bases and J by 2 bases, with 1 base of the junction left unmatched. The length of the CDR3 is 14 residues. CDR3 nucleotide sequence: TGTGCCAGCAGCCAAGACCAGGGGGCCTACGAGCAGTACTTC. Protein sequence: CASSQDQGAYEQYF.

The chain uses TRBV4-1 and TRBJ1-5; the match to TRBD1 covers 7 bases. Germline CDR1 and CDR2: MGHRA and YSYEKL. There are 16 residues in the CDR3. V lost 0 bases, J lost 7 bases, and 9 bases stayed unmatched. CDR3 protein: CASSQDGRGRRQPQHF. CDR3 nucleotide sequence: TGCGCCAGCAGCCAAGATGGAAGGGGGCGCAGGCAGCCCCAGCATTTT.

The V call is TRBV6-1, the J call TRBJ2-3; D may be TRBD2 (7 bases). Trimming took 4 bases from V and 6 from J, leaving 17 bases between them. Germline loops: CDR1 MNHNS, CDR2 SASEGT. The CDR3 consists of 15 residues. CDR3 region: CASSVASGGGDTQYF. The CDR3 DNA follows: TGTGCCAGCAGTGTTGCGTCGGGGGGCGGTGATACGCAGTATTTT.

The rearrangement links TRBV4-1 to TRBJ1-2; 8 positions agree with TRBD1. The CDR3 contains 18 residues. Germline V CDR1 and CDR2: MGHRA, YSYEKL. With V trimmed by 1 base and J by 0 bases, 10 bases remained unmatched. The CDR3 protein is CASSQANVWGQANYGYTF. CDR3 sequence (DNA): TGCGCCAGCAGCCAAGCTAATGTTTGGGGACAGGCTAACTATGGCTACACCTTC.

V usage is TRBV6-1 and J usage is TRBJ2-7, with D hard to call. CDR1 and CDR2 (germline): MNHNS, SASEGT. V lost 2 bases and J lost 2, with 7 bases in between. The CDR3 consists of 13 residues. CDR3 bases: TGTGCCAGCAGTGAAAGCCTTCCCTACGAGCAGTACTTC. Its protein product is CASSESLPYEQYF.

The rearrangement joins TRBV6-5 to TRBJ1-1; tentative D call: TRBD1 (5 bases). The germline CDR1 and CDR2 sequences are MNHEY and SVGAGI. V was pared by 2 bases and J by 4 bases, with 8 bases between. The CDR3 consists of 13 residues. The CDR3 coding sequence is TGTGCCAGCAGTTACGGGGGGGGCACTGAAGCTTTCTTT. Translated, it gives CASSYGGGTEAFF.

The rearrangement links TRBV28 to TRBJ2-1; 7 bases agree with TRBD2. Looked up from germline, CDR1 is MDHEN and CDR2 is SYDVKM. The ends lost 3 bases at V and 1 base at J; junction bases unmatched: 3. The CDR3 covers 15 residues. This chain's CDR3 is CASSLWGGSYNEQFF. The DNA for the CDR3 is TGTGCCAGCAGTTTGTGGGGGGGATCCTACAATGAGCAGTTCTTC. Combining the CDR3 with reference TRBV28 and TRBJ2-1 gives the whole variable domain DVKVTQSSRYLVKRTGEKVFLECVQDMDHENMFWYRQDPGLGLRLIYFSYDVKMKEKGDIPEGYSVSREKKERFSLILESASTNQTSMYLCASSLWGGSYNEQFFGPGTRLTVL.